One and the same sample provided the 15 T cell receptor delta chains below, sequenced in a study of gamma-delta chains in newborns, infants, children. TCRdb re-called the reads using CATT. The table records 4,000 to 5,000 delta-chain clones, around 35% of them present only once. The sequencing sample was made of blood. These receptors were taken from a child who received the measles vaccine.

The chain combines TRDV1 with TRDJ1, with 9 bases fitting TRDD3. This CDR3 has 22 amino acids. J lost 3 bases, V lost 5 bases, and 28 bases had no gene match. Germline CDR1 TSWWSYY, CDR2 QGS. The CDR3, as DNA: TGTGCTCTTGGGCACTGCTTTCCTACGAAGTACTGGGGGACCCCCAGTGCCGATAAACTCATCTTT. Its translation: CALGHCFPTKYWGTPSADKLIF.

This chain joins TRDV1 and TRDJ3; D may correspond to TRDD2 or TRDD3 (5 bases each). The CDR3 length is 29 residues. Germline-derived CDR1 and CDR2 are TSWWSYY and QGS. Trimming pared 1 base from V and 2 bases from J, leaving 45 bases between. CDR3 nucleotides: TGTGCTCTTGGGGAACCCTCCTCCTTTTGCGGGACGTCCCTACCCACAGGGGCGGATAGGGCCTGGGACACCCGACAGATGTTTTTC. Amino acids: CALGEPSSFCGTSLPTGADRAWDTRQMFF.

The chain joins TRDV1 to TRDJ1, with TRDD3 matching over 8 bases. Unmatched junction bases numbered 29, after V lost 0 bases and J lost 2 bases. The CDR3 covers 24 residues. Germline lookup yields CDR1 TSWWSYY and CDR2 QGS. DNA of the CDR3: TGTGCTCTTGGGGAACTGGTCGTTTCCCAGAAAGAGCCTCCCTCGTACTGGGGGACCGATAAACTCATCTTT. Residues: CALGELVVSQKEPPSYWGTDKLIF.

The chain employs TRDV2 and TRDJ3; 7 bases align to TRDD3. The V and J ends lost 1 base and 0 bases, in that order; junction bases with no gene match: 11. The V gene's germline CDR1 is GEAIGNYY and CDR2 EKD. This CDR3 is built from 20 residues. CDR3 DNA sequence: TGTGCCTGTGACACGGGGCTGGGGGTTGACATCTCCTGGGACACCCGACAGATGTTTTTC. It encodes CACDTGLGVDISWDTRQMFF.

Comment on this clone: A read error may be the cause here, since a much bigger clone is one base away. CDR3: CALGESPGGYFWAYGYTDKLIF. The CDR3 coding sequence is TGTGCTCTTGGGGAATCCCCTGGGGGATACTTTTGGGCGTACGGTTACACCGATAAACTCATCTTT. V and J are TRDV1 and TRDJ1; 11 nucleotides match TRDD3. Trimming at V came to 2 bases and at J to 0 bases, leaving 20 bases not matched to a gene. Germline loops: CDR1 TSWWSYY, CDR2 QGS. The CDR3 has 22 residues.

This clone is deemed medium-sized. V is TRDV2 and J is TRDJ3; 9 bases line up with TRDD3. V shed 0 bases, J shed 0 bases, and the junction held 2 bases outside the gene matches. The germline V gene has CDR1 GEAIGNYY and CDR2 EKD. This CDR3 comprises 18 residues. Here the CDR3 reads CACDTGGYFSWDTRQMFF. The CDR3 nucleotides are TGTGCCTGTGACACCGGGGGATACTTCTCCTGGGACACCCGACAGATGTTTTTC.

The chain uses TRDV3 and TRDJ1, with TRDD3 identical over 9 bases. CDR3 length: 15 residues. V lost 0 bases, J lost 2 bases, and 7 bases stayed unmatched. CDR1 and CDR2 (germline): TVYSNPD, GDNSRS (reference sequence). CDR3 in amino acids: CAFRGDTVGTDKLIF. In DNA, the CDR3 is TGTGCCTTTAGGGGGGATACAGTCGGGACCGATAAACTCATCTTT.

This clone showed up just a few times. The CDR3 reads CACDTFGGPAGPLYTDKLIF. For the CDR3, the DNA is TGTGCCTGTGACACCTTCGGAGGGCCTGCGGGGCCACTGTACACCGATAAACTCATCTTT. The chain employs TRDV2 and TRDJ1; no clear D gene. Between the trimmed V and J ends, which lost 0 bases and 0 bases, there was a span of 25 bases. CDR1 is GEAIGNYY and CDR2 is EKD in the germline V gene. The CDR3 totals 20 residues.

Concerning this clone itself: The same CDR3 can be traced to other DNA sequences in this sample. The V gene is TRDV1, the J gene TRDJ2; D may be TRDD2 or TRDD3 (8 bases each). V was trimmed by 1 base and J by 0 bases, leaving 27 bases between them. Germline V lookup: CDR1 TSWWSYY, CDR2 QGS. The CDR3 consists of 22 residues. The CDR3 bases are TGTGCTCTTGGGGAACCCGGCTTCCTACGGGGGATAGTAGCAACTTTGACAGCACAACTCTTCTTT. This encodes CALGEPGFLRGIVATLTAQLFF.

A word on this clone: The DNA is left out, because the CDR3 cannot be placed on it with certainty; the CDR3 is given as TCRdb lists it. V and J are TRDV1 and TRDJ1; the table's D call of TRDD3 was not tested on the DNA. Germline V gives CDR1 TSWWSYY, CDR2 QGS. Inclusive of both ends, the CDR3 amounts to 20 amino acids. CDR3 protein: CALGEPLRMYLAQDTDKLIF.

The chain uses TRDV3 and TRDJ1; 9 nucleotides line up with TRDD3. The CDR3 has 14 amino acids. Germline lookup yields CDR1 TVYSNPD and CDR2 GDNSRS (reference sequence). V shed 4 bases, J shed 0 bases, and the junction held 6 bases outside the gene matches. The CDR3 here is CASWVGDNTDKLIF. The CDR3 DNA sequence: TGTGCCTCCTGGGTGGGGGATAACACCGATAAACTCATCTTT.

This clone was seen a few times. This chain joins TRDV1 and TRDJ1; D is perhaps TRDD3 (7 bases). Trimming stripped 3 bases from V and 2 bases from J, with 34 bases between. The CDR3 extends over 22 amino acids. From germline, CDR1 is TSWWSYY and CDR2 QGS. The CDR3 nucleotides are TGTGCTCTTGGGGACTTTCCTTCCCCCATTTACTGGGGTGCGGGCCTGACCGATAAACTCATCTTT. Translating it yields CALGDFPSPIYWGAGLTDKLIF.

This chain links TRDV1 with TRDJ1; 13 nucleotides match TRDD3. Germline CDR1 reads TSWWSYY; CDR2 reads QGS. V shed 0 bases and J 0 bases; nucleotides not matched to a gene: 31. The CDR3 covers 27 residues. CDR3 protein: CALGELPSRRRTYWGIRPPLHTDKLIF. For the CDR3, the DNA is TGTGCTCTTGGGGAACTACCTTCTAGACGACGCACCTACTGGGGGATACGGCCCCCTTTACACACCGATAAACTCATCTTT.

As regards this clone: A much more abundant neighbour one base away suggests this may be a read error. V and J are TRDV1 and TRDJ1, with a possible D match to TRDD3 (9 bases). The CDR3 has 23 residues. Germline V gene sequence: CDR1 TSWWSYY, CDR2 QGS. CDR3 in DNA: TGTGCTCTTAGGGAACTAGTCTTCCTACCCTGGGGGATCAGGAATACATACACCGATAAACTCATCTTT. This sequence encodes CALRELVFLPWGIRNTYTDKLIF.

This rearrangement joins TRDV1 to TRDJ1; 9 bases agree with TRDD3. With 2 bases clipped from V and 0 bases from J, the junction kept 37 bases outside the gene matches. The length of the CDR3 is 27 residues. Per germline, CDR1 TSWWSYY and CDR2 QGS. In nucleotides, the CDR3 is TGTGCTCTTGGGGAAACGATCGGACTACTCGCACCACACGTCTACTGGGGGAGACCCCTATACACCGATAAACTCATCTTT. Its protein is CALGETIGLLAPHVYWGRPLYTDKLIF.